Below are 12 T cell receptor beta chains sequenced from a single sample in a study of human T cells and chemical hapten exposure (dated by TCRdb to 2020 to 2023). The library was produced with RACE. The sample was run on a NextSeq 500. TCRdb reran the public reads through fastp at Q25 and MiXCR, keeping productive beta chains. Rows matching on CDR3 protein sequence are summarized as one entry with the most common DNA and genes. The sample data list about 260,000 distinct CDR3 sequences, and about 8.1% of these were observed just once. The ten most abundant clones make up less than 3% of the sample. Explained via the paper, the time point label denotes: pre-sensitization, week 0. Interpreted using the paper, the treatment or condition label stands for: therapeutic diphenylcyclopropenone sensitization with weekly scalp DPC. The sequencing here drew on whole blood, taken in connection with sensitization to the hapten diphenylcyclopropenone (DPC). These receptors were taken from a woman aged 40-49 years with alopecia areata. Some clones in this sample may be carry-over from other donors' samples.

In this sample, this clonotype turned up many times. The rearrangement joins TRBV28 to TRBJ2-7; 7 nucleotides line up with TRBD2. V trimming: 5 bases; J trimming: 0 bases; junction bases outside the gene matches: 10. Germline values: CDR1 MDHEN, CDR2 SYDVKM. CDR3 length: 16 amino acids. CDR3 in amino acids: CASSETSLSNSYEQYF. The CDR3 DNA reads as TGTGCCAGCAGTGAGACTAGCCTGTCGAACTCCTACGAGCAGTACTTC. The whole variable domain, filled in from reference TRBV28 and TRBJ2-7, reads DVKVTQSSRYLVKRTGEKVFLECVQDMDHENMFWYRQDPGLGLRLIYFSYDVKMKEKGDIPEGYSVSREKKERFSLILESASTNQTSMYLCASSETSLSNSYEQYFGPGTRLTVT.

This chain uses TRBV12-3 or TRBV12-4 with TRBJ2-1, with no clear D. V lost 1 base and J lost 6, with 13 bases in between. The CDR3 length is 15 residues. CDR3 sequence: CASSLVSDAFNEQFF. The CDR3 DNA sequence: TGTGCCAGCAGTTTAGTCTCGGACGCCTTCAATGAGCAGTTCTTC.

At least ten counts were recorded for this clonotype. The chain carries TRBV5-1 and TRBJ2-1; D call uncertain. Germline V gives CDR1 SGHRS, CDR2 YFSETQ. The CDR3 runs 11 residues. Deletions cut 2 bases from V and 9 bases from J, with 6 bases between. The CDR3 nucleotides read TGCGCCAGCAGCTTTGACACTGAGCAGTTCTTC. It yields the protein CASSFDTEQFF.

This clonotype occurred once. V usage is TRBV6-5 and J usage is TRBJ2-5; a weak D match, TRBD2 (5 bases). This CDR3 has 15 amino acids. Germline V gives CDR1 MNHEY, CDR2 SVGAGI. The V gene lost 5 bases and the J gene lost 2 bases, with 15 bases spanning the gap. The CDR3 DNA reads as TGTGCCAGCAGTGCCCGGGTGCGGGCGCAAGAGACCCAGTACTTC. Amino acid sequence: CASSARVRAQETQYF.

This clonotype appeared many times. The genes are TRBV7-2 and TRBJ2-1, with 12 bases that match TRBD2. Germline CDR1 and CDR2: SGHTA and FQGNSA. The CDR3 spans 14 residues. With 3 bases clipped from V and 7 bases from J, the junction kept 1 base outside the gene matches. The CDR3 DNA sequence: TGTGCCAGCAGCTTGACTAGCGGGAGAAATGAGCAGTTCTTC. Its protein is CASSLTSGRNEQFF.

The V call is TRBV6-5, the J call TRBJ2-1, with D unresolved. The CDR3 consists of 14 residues. Trimming cost V 7 bases and J 5 bases, with 15 bases left between them. The germline CDR1 and CDR2 sequences are MNHEY and SVGAGI. CDR3 amino acids: CASKKMVRDNEQFF. CDR3 DNA: TGTGCCAGCAAGAAGATGGTCCGTGACAATGAGCAGTTCTTC.

The J gene is TRBJ1-1, the V gene TRBV6-6; D gene unclear. The length of the CDR3 is 12 residues. Germline-derived CDR1 and CDR2 are MNHNY and SVGAGI (reference sequence). V gave up 7 bases and J gave up 5 bases, with 11 bases separating them. As DNA, the CDR3 is TGTGCCAGCATTACCGACGGAACTGAAGCTTTCTTT. This gives the protein CASITDGTEAFF.

This clonotype was seen more than once but under ten times. The J gene is TRBJ1-2, the V gene TRBV7-2; tentative D call: TRBD1 (6 bases). Germline values: CDR1 SGHTA, CDR2 FQGNSA. V was trimmed by 4 bases and J by 5 bases, leaving 23 bases between them. The CDR3 has 17 amino acids. In nucleotides, the CDR3 is TGTGCCAGCAGCTCTCAAGGTTGGGGGGACATGGGATATGGCTACACCTTC. Its protein is CASSSQGWGDMGYGYTF. The variable domain in full, completed from reference TRBV7-2 and TRBJ1-2, reads GAGVSQSPSNKVTEKGKDVELRCDPISGHTALYWYRQSLGQGLEFLIYFQGNSAPDKSGLPSDRFSAERTGGSVSTLTIQRTQQEDSAVYLCASSSQGWGDMGYGYTFGSGTRLTVV.

This sequence joins TRBV3-1 and TRBJ1-4; unclear D gene. The CDR3 has 15 amino acids. Germline V gene sequence: CDR1 LGHDT, CDR2 YNNKEL (reference sequence). V was clipped by 4 bases and J by 0 bases, with 9 bases between them. Here the CDR3 DNA reads TGTGCCAGCAGCCGAGGGATTGCAACTAATGAAAAACTGTTTTTT. Its translation is CASSRGIATNEKLFF.

This chain joins TRBV5-1 and TRBJ2-7, with a possible D match to TRBD2 (6 bases). CDR1 is SGHRS and CDR2 is YFSETQ in the germline V gene. This CDR3 has 16 amino acids. Trimming stripped 3 bases from V and 7 bases from J, with 23 bases between. The CDR3 DNA is TGCGCCAGCAGCTCCCTGCGGGACCCCTCCGCGGTTGAGCAGTACTTC. Protein product: CASSSLRDPSAVEQYF.

In this sample, this clonotype turned up a few times. V gene TRBV7-9 combines with J gene TRBJ1-2, with D possibly being TRBD1 (5 bases). V lost 8 bases and J 4 bases, leaving 23 bases between the germline ends. The CDR3 runs to 16 residues. CDR1 and CDR2 from the germline V gene are SEHNR and FQNEAQ (reference sequence). The CDR3 spells CASGPVAGGLSYGYTF. DNA for the CDR3: TGTGCCAGCGGACCCGTGGCGGGGGGTCTTTCCTATGGCTACACCTTC.

This clonotype has a single count. The V and J genes are TRBV6-1 and TRBJ2-3; D is undetermined. Germline CDR1 MNHNS, CDR2 SASEGT. There are 14 residues in the CDR3. Trimming pared 4 bases from V and 4 bases from J, leaving 12 bases between. CDR3 sequence reads: CASSALRTADTQYF. CDR3 DNA sequence: TGTGCCAGCAGTGCCCTCCGTACGGCAGATACGCAGTATTTT.